This TCR beta chain stems from a study of T cell responses to AZD1222 COVID-19 vaccine. Germline CDR1 and CDR2: SEHNR and FQNEAQ (reference sequence). CDR3 length equals 14 residues. Trimming stripped 5 bases from V and 2 bases from J, with 10 bases between. Libraries were prepared by immunoSEQ multiplex PCR; TCRdb keeps only in-frame clonotypes and omits some of them. The table records about 160,000 clones, around 87% of them present only once. The source material was peripheral blood, sampled on day 0 of AZD1222 vaccination. The TCR originated in an adult in good health. This chain uses TRBV7-9 with TRBJ2-1; a possible D gene is TRBD1 (6 bases). CDR3 region: CASSPRTAYNEQFF. CDR3 in DNA: TGTGCCAGCAGCCCGAGGACAGCCTACAATGAGCAGTTCTTC.